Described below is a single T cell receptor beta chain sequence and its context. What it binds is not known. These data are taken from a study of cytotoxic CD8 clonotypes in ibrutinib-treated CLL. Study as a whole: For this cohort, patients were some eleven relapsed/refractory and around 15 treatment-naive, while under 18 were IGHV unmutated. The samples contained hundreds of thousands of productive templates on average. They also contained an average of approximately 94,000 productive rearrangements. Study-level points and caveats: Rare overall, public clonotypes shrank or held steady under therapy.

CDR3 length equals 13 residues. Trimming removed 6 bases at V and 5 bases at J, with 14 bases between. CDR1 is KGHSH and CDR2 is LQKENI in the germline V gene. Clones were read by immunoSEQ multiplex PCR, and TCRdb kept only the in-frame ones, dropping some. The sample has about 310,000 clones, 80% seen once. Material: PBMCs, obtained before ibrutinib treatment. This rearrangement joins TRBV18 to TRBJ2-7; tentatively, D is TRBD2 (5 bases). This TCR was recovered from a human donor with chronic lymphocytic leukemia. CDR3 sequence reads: CASSLPNSDEQYF. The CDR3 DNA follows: TGTGCCAGCTCCCTTCCAAATAGCGACGAGCAGTACTTC. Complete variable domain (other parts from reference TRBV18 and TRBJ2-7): NAGVMQNPRHLVRRRGQEARLRCSPMKGHSHVYWYRQLPEEGLKFMVYLQKENIIDESGMPKERFSAEFPKEGPSILRIQQVVRGDSAAYFCASSLPNSDEQYFGPGTRLTVT.